The 2 T cell receptor beta chains below were found in one sample sequenced in a study of blood T cells in healthy people across ages. Using a J-beta primer mix together with a sample-barcoded 5' primer, a second PCR was run for about 6 to 11 cycles. TCRdb itself ran the 5' RACE reads through MiXCR, one entry per CDR3 protein. The table has more than 700,000 distinct CDR3 sequences, about 45% seen once. Sequencing used blood. These receptors came from a man at least 80 years old in good health.

The CDR3 sequence is CSVGLSYEQYF. The CDR3 region has the DNA TGCAGCGTTGGGCTTTCCTACGAGCAGTACTTC. The chain carries TRBV29-1 and TRBJ2-7, with D hard to call. V was cut by 4 bases and J by 1 base, with 5 bases left in between. In germline, CDR1 is SQVTM, CDR2 ANQGSEA. This CDR3 spans 11 amino acids.

The CDR3 reads CATRAQGYPEQFF. The CDR3 nucleotides are TGTGCCACCAGGGCCCAGGGTTACCCTGAGCAGTTCTTC. The chain has TRBV24-1 and TRBJ2-1; a weak D match, TRBD1 (5 bases). The CDR3 is 13 residues long. Looked up from germline, CDR1 is KGHDR and CDR2 is SFDVKD. V gave up 7 bases and J gave up 9 bases, with 15 bases separating them.